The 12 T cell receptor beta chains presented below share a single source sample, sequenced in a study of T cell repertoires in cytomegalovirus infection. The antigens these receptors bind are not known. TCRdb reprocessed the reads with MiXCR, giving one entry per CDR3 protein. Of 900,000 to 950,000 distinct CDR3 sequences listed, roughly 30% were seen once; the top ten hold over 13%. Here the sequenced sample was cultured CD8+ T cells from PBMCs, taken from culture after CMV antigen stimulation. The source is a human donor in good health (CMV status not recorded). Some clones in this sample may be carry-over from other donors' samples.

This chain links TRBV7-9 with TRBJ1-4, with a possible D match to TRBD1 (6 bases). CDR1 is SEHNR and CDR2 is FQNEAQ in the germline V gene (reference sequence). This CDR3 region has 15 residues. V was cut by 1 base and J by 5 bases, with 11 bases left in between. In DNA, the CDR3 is TGTGCCAGCAGCTTAGTGGGGGGCAGGAATGAAAAACTGTTTTTT. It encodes CASSLVGGRNEKLFF.

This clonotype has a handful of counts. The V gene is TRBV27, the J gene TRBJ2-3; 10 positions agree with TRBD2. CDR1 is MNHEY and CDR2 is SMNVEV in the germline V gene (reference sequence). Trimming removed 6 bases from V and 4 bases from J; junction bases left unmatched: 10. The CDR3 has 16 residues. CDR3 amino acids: CASSPGIAGGSDTQYF. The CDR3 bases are TGTGCCAGCAGCCCCGGGATAGCGGGGGGCTCAGATACGCAGTATTTT.

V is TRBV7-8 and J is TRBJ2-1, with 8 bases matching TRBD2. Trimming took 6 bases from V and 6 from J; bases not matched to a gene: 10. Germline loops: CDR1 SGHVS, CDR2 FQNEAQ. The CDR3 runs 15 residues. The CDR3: CASRLGRGAINEQFF. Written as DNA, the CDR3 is TGTGCCAGCAGGCTGGGGCGGGGGGCGATCAATGAGCAGTTCTTC. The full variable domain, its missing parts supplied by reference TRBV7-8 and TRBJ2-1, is GAGVSQSPRYKVAKRGQDVALRCDPISGHVSLFWYQQALGQGPEFLTYFQNEAQLDKSGLPSDRFFAERPEGSVSTLKIQRTQQEDSAVYLCASRLGRGAINEQFFGPGTRLTVL.

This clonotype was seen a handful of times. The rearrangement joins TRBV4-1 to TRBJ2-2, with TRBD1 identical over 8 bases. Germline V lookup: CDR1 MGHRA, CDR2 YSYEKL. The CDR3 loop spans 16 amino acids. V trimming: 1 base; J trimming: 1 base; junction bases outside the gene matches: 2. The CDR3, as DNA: TGCGCCAGCAGCCAAGCAGGGGGCTGGAACACCGGGGAGCTGTTTTTT. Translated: CASSQAGGWNTGELFF.

CDR3 coding DNA: TGTGCCAGCAGCCAAGACTGGTTTGAGGGGGATCATGGCTACACCTTC. Encoded protein: CASSQDWFEGDHGYTF. The V and J genes are TRBV4-2 and TRBJ1-2; tentatively, D is TRBD1 (6 bases). CDR3 size: 16 residues. Trimming shortened V by 0 bases and J by 6 bases, and 17 bases separated the two germline ends. The germline V gene has CDR1 LGHNA and CDR2 YNFKEQ.

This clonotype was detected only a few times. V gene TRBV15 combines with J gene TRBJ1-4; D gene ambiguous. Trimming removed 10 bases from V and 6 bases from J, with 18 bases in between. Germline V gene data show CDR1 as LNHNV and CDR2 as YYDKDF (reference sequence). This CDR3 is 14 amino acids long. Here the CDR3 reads CAIPLGYEDEKLFF. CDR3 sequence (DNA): TGTGCCATCCCTCTGGGGTACGAGGATGAAAAACTGTTTTTT.

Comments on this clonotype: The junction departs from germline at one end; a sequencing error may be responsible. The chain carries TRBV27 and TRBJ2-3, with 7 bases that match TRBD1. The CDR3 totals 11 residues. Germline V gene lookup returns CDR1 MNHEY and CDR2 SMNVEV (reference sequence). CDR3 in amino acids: CVSSAGGTQYF. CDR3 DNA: TGTGTCAGCAGTGCAGGGGGTACGCAGTATTTT.

CDR3 nucleotides: TGTGCCAGCAGCCAAGATTACTCTGGACCCTACAATGAGCAGTTCTTC. Translating it yields CASSQDYSGPYNEQFF. This chain uses TRBV3-1 with TRBJ2-1, with D hard to call. CDR1 LGHDT and CDR2 YNNKEL come from the germline V gene (reference sequence). This CDR3 comprises 16 residues. The ends were cut back, 0 bases at V and 2 bases at J, with 11 bases in the middle.

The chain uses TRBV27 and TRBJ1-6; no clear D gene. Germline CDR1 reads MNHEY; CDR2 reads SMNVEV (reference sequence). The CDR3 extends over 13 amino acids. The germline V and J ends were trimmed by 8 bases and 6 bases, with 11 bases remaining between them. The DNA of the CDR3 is TGTGCCAGCCGTAGGGCGAGTAATTCACCCCTCCACTTT. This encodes CASRRASNSPLHF.

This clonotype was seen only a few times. CDR3: CASSFSSSGGASYNEQFF. DNA of the CDR3: TGTGCCAGCAGTTTCTCTTCTAGCGGGGGGGCATCATACAATGAGCAGTTCTTC. This rearrangement joins TRBV28 to TRBJ2-1; TRBD2 aligns across 12 bases. This CDR3 spans 18 amino acids. Germline trimming cut 3 bases from V and 4 bases from J; bases unmatched to any gene: 10. Germline-derived CDR1 and CDR2 are MDHEN and SYDVKM.

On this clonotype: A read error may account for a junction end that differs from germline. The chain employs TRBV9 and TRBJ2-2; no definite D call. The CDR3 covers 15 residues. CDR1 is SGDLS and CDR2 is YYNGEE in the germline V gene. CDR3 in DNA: TGTGCCAACAGCAACCGGGCCTTTAACACCGGGGAGCTGTTTTTT. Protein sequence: CANSNRAFNTGELFF.

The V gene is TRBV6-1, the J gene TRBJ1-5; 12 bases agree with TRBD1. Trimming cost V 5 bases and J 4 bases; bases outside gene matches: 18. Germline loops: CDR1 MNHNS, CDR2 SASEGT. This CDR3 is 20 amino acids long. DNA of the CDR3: TGTGCCAGCAGTCTACCAGGGGTCCCGGGACAGGGGGCCCCAAATCAGCCCCAGCATTTT. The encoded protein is CASSLPGVPGQGAPNQPQHF.